The 20 T cell receptor beta chains below all came from one sample that was sequenced in a study of T cells in localized non-small cell lung cancer. Produced via immunoSEQ multiplex PCR; TCRdb's table is partial and in-frame only. The sample records 5,000 to 6,500 clones, 40% to 50% being singletons. The sequencing here drew on lung tumor tissue, taken before any cancer treatment. These receptors originate from a woman between 35 and 75 years old with stage II squamous cell lung carcinoma.

Written as DNA, the CDR3 is TGTGCCAGTAGTATTGCGGCAGCGTTCTCCTACGAGCAGTACTTC. Translation gives CASSIAAAFSYEQYF. The chain has TRBV19 and TRBJ2-7; D not resolved. The CDR3 consists of 15 residues. Germline values: CDR1 LNHDA, CDR2 SQIVND (reference sequence). Trimming stripped 3 bases from V and 0 bases from J, with 12 bases between. The full variable domain, with the rest looked up from reference TRBV19 and TRBJ2-7, is DGGITQSPKYLFRKEGQNVTLSCEQNLNHDAMYWYRQDPGQGLRLIYYSQIVNDFQKGDIAEGYSVSREKKESFPLTVTSAQKNPTAFYLCASSIAAAFSYEQYFGPGTRLTVT.

In DNA, the CDR3 is TGTGCCAGTAGTATAAGGATAGCGGGTGCCTCCTCCTACGAGCAGTACTTC. Protein sequence: CASSIRIAGASSYEQYF. The chain links TRBV19 to TRBJ2-7; 7 bases align to TRBD2. Germline V gene data show CDR1 as LNHDA and CDR2 as SQIVND (reference sequence). CDR3 length: 17 residues. Trimming at V came to 2 bases and at J to 0 bases, leaving 10 bases not matched to a gene.

This chain joins TRBV11-3 and TRBJ1-2; 9 bases agree with TRBD1. The J segment lost 5 bases and the V segment lost 5 bases, leaving 6 bases of the junction unmatched. CDR1 is SGHNT and CDR2 is YENEEA in the germline V gene. The CDR3 totals 14 residues. The CDR3 reads CASSITGGRYGYTF. In DNA form, the CDR3 reads TGTGCCAGCAGCATAACAGGGGGCCGTTATGGCTACACCTTC.

This clone has only a few counts. The V and J genes are TRBV5-1 and TRBJ2-7; TRBD1 matches 7 bases. This CDR3 has 14 amino acids. Trimming at V came to 6 bases and at J to 1 base, leaving 7 bases not matched to a gene. From germline, CDR1 is SGHRS and CDR2 YFSETQ. The DNA for the CDR3 is TGCGCCAGCAAATACGGGACAGTTTCCTACGAGCAGTACTTC. Its translation: CASKYGTVSYEQYF.

This clone ranks as medium-sized (0.01 to 0.1%). The rearrangement links TRBV2 to TRBJ1-3, with D perhaps matching TRBD1 (5 bases). V was cut by 7 bases and J by 3 bases, with 16 bases left in between. The CDR3 loop spans 15 amino acids. Germline V gene lookup returns CDR1 SNHLY and CDR2 FYNNEI. CDR3 sequence (DNA): TGTGCCAGCAATCGGGACTCCGGGGGTGGAAACACCATATATTTT. Encoded protein: CASNRDSGGGNTIYF.

This clone was detected only a few times. CDR3 region: CASSQEGMTYNEQFF. The CDR3 bases are TGTGCCAGCAGCCAAGAGGGTATGACCTACAATGAGCAGTTCTTC. V and J are TRBV7-6 and TRBJ2-1, with D possibly TRBD2 on 5 matching bases. CDR1 is SGHVS, CDR2 FNYEAQ, per germline. V was trimmed by 5 bases and J by 2 bases, leaving 13 bases between them. The length of the CDR3 is 15 residues.

The chain has TRBV28 and TRBJ2-4, with D perhaps TRBD2 (5 bases). CDR3 length: 13 residues. Trimming took 7 bases from V and 1 from J, leaving 8 bases between them. Germline V CDR1 and CDR2: MDHEN, SYDVKM. The CDR3 is CASTPGAKNIQYF. The DNA for the CDR3 is TGTGCCAGCACCCCGGGGGCCAAAAACATTCAGTACTTC.

The chain carries TRBV18 and TRBJ1-1; a possible D gene is TRBD1 (6 bases). Trimming removed 5 bases at V and 0 bases at J, with 13 bases between. Germline V gene lookup returns CDR1 KGHSH and CDR2 LQKENI. The CDR3 sequence is 15 residues long. The CDR3 DNA sequence: TGTGCCAGCTCAGCAAGGGGGTCGGTGAACACTGAAGCTTTCTTT. Translation gives CASSARGSVNTEAFF. The variable domain in full, completed from reference TRBV18 and TRBJ1-1, reads NAGVMQNPRHLVRRRGQEARLRCSPMKGHSHVYWYRQLPEEGLKFMVYLQKENIIDESGMPKERFSAEFPKEGPSILRIQQVVRGDSAAYFCASSARGSVNTEAFFGQGTRLTVV.

This chain links TRBV14 with TRBJ1-1; D is perhaps TRBD1 (5 bases). The V and J ends lost 4 bases and 5 bases respectively, with 8 bases between them. This CDR3 has 12 amino acids. Germline lookup yields CDR1 SGHDN and CDR2 FVKESK. The DNA of the CDR3 is TGTGCCAGCAGCCGGGGGTATACTGAAGCTTTCTTT. Its translation is CASSRGYTEAFF. Filled out from reference TRBV14 and TRBJ1-1, the complete variable domain reads EAGVTQFPSHSVIEKGQTVTLRCDPISGHDNLYWYRRVMGKEIKFLLHFVKESKQDESGMPNNRFLAERTGGTYSTLKVQPAELEDSGVYFCASSRGYTEAFFGQGTRLTVV.

This clone has just a few counts. The V call is TRBV6-8, the J call TRBJ2-7; unclear D gene. The CDR3 has 15 amino acids. Germline assignment: CDR1 MNHGY and CDR2 SAAAGT. V was pared by 5 bases and J by 1 base, with 15 bases between. The CDR3: CASSPNLQRSYEQYF. DNA for the CDR3: TGTGCCAGCAGTCCAAACCTACAGCGTTCCTACGAGCAGTACTTC.

The chain uses TRBV11-3 and TRBJ2-7; 7 positions agree with TRBD1. CDR1 and CDR2 (germline): SGHNT, YENEEA. V gave up 5 bases and J gave up 2 bases; unmatched junction bases: 9. The CDR3 runs 15 residues. The CDR3 here is CASSGDRMGPYEQYF. The CDR3 DNA is TGTGCCAGCAGCGGGGACAGAATGGGACCCTACGAGCAGTACTTC.

The chain combines TRBV28 with TRBJ1-6; D remains ambiguous. Between the trimmed V and J ends, which lost 3 bases and 0 bases, there was a span of 9 bases. The CDR3 has 16 residues. Germline V CDR1 and CDR2: MDHEN, SYDVKM. CDR3 loop: CASSLATSSYNSPLHF. The CDR3, as DNA: TGTGCCAGCAGTTTGGCCACGAGCTCCTATAATTCACCCCTCCACTTT.

This chain uses TRBV11-3 with TRBJ2-3; 7 bases are shared with TRBD1. This CDR3 is built from 16 residues. Germline loops: CDR1 SGHNT, CDR2 YENEEA. Trimming took 5 bases from V and 4 from J; bases not matched to a gene: 12. CDR3 loop: CASSLNTGERADTQYF. The CDR3 DNA follows: TGTGCCAGCAGCCTTAATACAGGGGAGAGGGCAGATACGCAGTATTTT. Full variable domain (outside the CDR3, taken from reference TRBV11-3 and TRBJ2-3): EAGVVQSPRYKIIEKKQPVAFWCNPISGHNTLYWYLQNLGQGPELLIRYENEEAVDDSQLPKDRFSAERLKGVDSTLKIQPAELGDSAVYLCASSLNTGERADTQYFGPGTRLTVL.

In its sample, this clone ranks as medium-sized. The chain combines TRBV11-3 with TRBJ2-6; 9 bases agree with TRBD1. There are 17 residues in the CDR3. With V trimmed by 5 bases and J by 4 bases, 9 bases remained unmatched. Germline CDR1 SGHNT, CDR2 YENEEA. Here the CDR3 DNA reads TGTGCCAGCAGCCCTCCGGGACAGGGATCCGGGGCCAACGTCCTGACTTTC. Protein sequence: CASSPPGQGSGANVLTF.

This rearrangement joins TRBV19 to TRBJ1-5, with D hard to call. Germline CDR1 and CDR2: LNHDA and SQIVND (reference sequence). Trimming removed 1 base at V and 4 bases at J, with 8 bases between. The CDR3 is 14 residues long. CDR3 amino acids: CASSIAGGNQPQHF. The CDR3 nucleotides read TGTGCCAGTAGTATAGCCGGTGGTAATCAGCCCCAGCATTTT.

V and J are TRBV29-1 and TRBJ1-4, with TRBD1 identical over 9 bases. CDR1 is SQVTM and CDR2 is ANQGSEA in the germline V gene. The CDR3 length is 14 residues. V gave up 6 bases and J gave up 0 bases; unmatched junction bases: 2. The CDR3 nucleotides read TGCAGCGTGGGACAGGGTACAACTAATGAAAAACTGTTTTTT. This encodes CSVGQGTTNEKLFF.

This clone showed up just a few times. V gene TRBV2 combines with J gene TRBJ2-7, with 8 bases that match TRBD1. The V and J ends lost 4 bases and 4 bases, in that order; junction bases with no gene match: 6. This CDR3 is built from 14 residues. Germline-derived CDR1 and CDR2 are SNHLY and FYNNEI. The CDR3 bases are TGTGCCAGCAGTGGGTCAGGGGGCAAGTACGAGCAGTACTTC. This codes for CASSGSGGKYEQYF.

J is TRBJ2-6 and V is TRBV30; D may be TRBD2 (6 bases). CDR1 is GTSNPN and CDR2 is SVGIG in the germline V gene (reference sequence). The V end lost 2 bases, the J end lost 1 base, and 15 bases lay between the germline ends. The CDR3 consists of 17 residues. The CDR3 DNA sequence: TGTGCCTGGAGTTCAGCCGGAGGGGCATCTGGGGCCAACGTCCTGACTTTC. It codes for CAWSSAGGASGANVLTF. Full variable domain (rest looked up from reference TRBV30 and TRBJ2-6): SQTIHQWPATLVQPVGSPLSLECTVEGTSNPNLYWYRQAAGRGLQLLFYSVGIGQISSEVPQNLSASRPQDRQFILSSKKLLLSDSGFYLCAWSSAGGASGANVLTFGAGSRLTVL.

This clone was recorded a few times. The V call is TRBV10-2, the J call TRBJ1-6; D gene uncertain. This CDR3 has 14 residues. V lost 2 bases, J lost 5 bases, and 7 bases lay in between. Germline V gene lookup returns CDR1 WSHSY and CDR2 SAAADI. CDR3: CASSELRDNSPLHF. The CDR3 bases are TGCGCCAGCAGTGAGCTCCGGGATAATTCACCCCTCCACTTT.

This clone was detected only a few times. V gene TRBV6-8 combines with J gene TRBJ2-7; a possible D gene is TRBD2 (6 bases). Germline loops: CDR1 MNHGY, CDR2 SAAAGT. The CDR3 sequence is 13 residues long. Trimming stripped 9 bases from V and 3 bases from J, with 15 bases between. The CDR3 DNA is TGTGCCAGTAAAGCCGGGGGTTTCTACGAGCAGTACTTC. Amino acids: CASKAGGFYEQYF.